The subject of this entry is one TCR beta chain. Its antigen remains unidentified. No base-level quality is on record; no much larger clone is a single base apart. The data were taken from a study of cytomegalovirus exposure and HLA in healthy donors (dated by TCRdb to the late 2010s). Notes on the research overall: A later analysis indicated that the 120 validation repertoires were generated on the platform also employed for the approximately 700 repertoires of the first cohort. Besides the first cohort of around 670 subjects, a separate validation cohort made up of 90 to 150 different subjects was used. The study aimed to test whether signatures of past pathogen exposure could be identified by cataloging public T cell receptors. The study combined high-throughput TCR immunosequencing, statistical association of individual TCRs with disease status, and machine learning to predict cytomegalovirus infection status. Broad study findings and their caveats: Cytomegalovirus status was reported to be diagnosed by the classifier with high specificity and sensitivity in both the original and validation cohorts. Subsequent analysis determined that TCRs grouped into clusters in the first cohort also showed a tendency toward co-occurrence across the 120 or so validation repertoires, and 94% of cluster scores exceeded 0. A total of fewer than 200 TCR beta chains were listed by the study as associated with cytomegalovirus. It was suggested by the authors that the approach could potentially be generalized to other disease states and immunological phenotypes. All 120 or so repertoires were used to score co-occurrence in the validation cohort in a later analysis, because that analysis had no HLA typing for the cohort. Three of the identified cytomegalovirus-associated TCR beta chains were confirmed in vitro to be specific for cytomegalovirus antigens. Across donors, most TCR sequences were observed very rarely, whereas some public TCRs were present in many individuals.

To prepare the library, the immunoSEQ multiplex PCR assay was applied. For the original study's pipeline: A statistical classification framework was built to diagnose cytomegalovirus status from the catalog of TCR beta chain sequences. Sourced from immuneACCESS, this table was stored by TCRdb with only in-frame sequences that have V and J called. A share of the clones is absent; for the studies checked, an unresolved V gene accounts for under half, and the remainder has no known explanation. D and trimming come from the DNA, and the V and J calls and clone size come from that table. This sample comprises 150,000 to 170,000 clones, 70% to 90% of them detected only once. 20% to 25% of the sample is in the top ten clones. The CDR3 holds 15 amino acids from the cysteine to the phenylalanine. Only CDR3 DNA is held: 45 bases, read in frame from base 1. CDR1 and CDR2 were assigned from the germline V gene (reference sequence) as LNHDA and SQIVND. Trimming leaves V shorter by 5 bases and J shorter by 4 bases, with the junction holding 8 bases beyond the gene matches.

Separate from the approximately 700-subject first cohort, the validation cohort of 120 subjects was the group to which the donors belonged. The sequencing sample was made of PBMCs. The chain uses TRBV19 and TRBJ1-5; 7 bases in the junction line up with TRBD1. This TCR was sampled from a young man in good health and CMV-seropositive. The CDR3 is CASSPDRVVNQPQHF. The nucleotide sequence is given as TGTGCCAGTAGTCCCGACAGGGTGGTTAATCAGCCCCAGCATTTT.